This entry lists 3 T cell receptor beta chains sequenced from one sample in a study of OX40 agonist ivuxolimab in advanced cancers. Measured with immunoSEQ multiplex PCR; TCRdb has only the in-frame clones, and not every one. The sample consists of tens of thousands of clones, about 84% of them appearing once. This material consisted of CD4+ or CD8+ T cells sorted from blood, taken in a trial of the OX40 agonist ivuxolimab. The source is an adult with an advanced solid tumor such as melanoma, head and neck, liver or kidney cancer.

The rearrangement links TRBV11-2 to TRBJ2-1; 9 nucleotides align to TRBD1. With V trimmed by 3 bases and J by 1 base, 7 bases remained unmatched. The CDR3 runs 17 residues. Germline CDR1 reads SGHAT; CDR2 reads FQNNGV. The CDR3 is CASSLGRGTGSYNEQFF. The CDR3 bases are TGTGCCAGCAGCTTGGGTCGCGGGACAGGGTCCTACAATGAGCAGTTCTTC.

The genes are TRBV5-1 and TRBJ2-2; D call uncertain. The CDR3 has 15 amino acids. Germline V gene lookup returns CDR1 SGHRS and CDR2 YFSETQ. V was cut by 0 bases and J by 4 bases, with 10 bases left in between. CDR3 DNA: TGCGCCAGCAGCTTGGATTTAGCCTCCACCGGGGAGCTGTTTTTT. It translates to CASSLDLASTGELFF. Based on the CDR3 plus reference TRBV5-1 and TRBJ2-2, the full variable domain is KAGVTQTPRYLIKTRGQQVTLSCSPISGHRSVSWYQQTPGQGLQFLFEYFSETQRNKGNFPGRFSGRQFSNSRSEMNVSTLELGDSALYLCASSLDLASTGELFFGEGSRLTVL.

In its sample, this clone was seen once. The gene calls are TRBV27 and TRBJ2-1; D may be TRBD2 (6 bases). Germline V gene data show CDR1 as MNHEY and CDR2 as SMNVEV (reference sequence). The CDR3 runs to 15 residues. V lost 2 bases and J 6 bases, leaving 14 bases between the germline ends. The CDR3 loop reads CASSLGGTPGNEQFF. The CDR3 DNA follows: TGTGCCAGCAGTTTAGGCGGGACCCCTGGCAATGAGCAGTTCTTC.